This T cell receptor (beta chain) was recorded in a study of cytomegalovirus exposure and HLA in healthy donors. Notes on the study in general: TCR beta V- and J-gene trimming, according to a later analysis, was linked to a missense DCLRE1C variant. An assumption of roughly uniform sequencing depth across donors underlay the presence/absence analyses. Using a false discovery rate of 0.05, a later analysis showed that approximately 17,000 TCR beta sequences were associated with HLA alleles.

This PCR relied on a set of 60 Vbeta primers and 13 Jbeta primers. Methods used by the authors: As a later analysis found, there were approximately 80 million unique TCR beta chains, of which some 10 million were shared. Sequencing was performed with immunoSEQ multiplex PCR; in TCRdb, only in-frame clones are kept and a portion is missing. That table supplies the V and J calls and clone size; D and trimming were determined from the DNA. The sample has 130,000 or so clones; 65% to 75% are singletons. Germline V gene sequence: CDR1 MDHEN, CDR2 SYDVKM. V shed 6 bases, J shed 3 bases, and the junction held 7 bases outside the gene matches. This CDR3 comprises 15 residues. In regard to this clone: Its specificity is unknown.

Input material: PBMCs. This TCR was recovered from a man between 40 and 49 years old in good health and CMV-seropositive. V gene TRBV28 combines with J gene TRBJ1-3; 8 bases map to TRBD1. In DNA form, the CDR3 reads TGTGCCAGCAGCTTGGACAGGGCAAGTGGAAACACCATATATTTT. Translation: CASSLDRASGNTIYF.